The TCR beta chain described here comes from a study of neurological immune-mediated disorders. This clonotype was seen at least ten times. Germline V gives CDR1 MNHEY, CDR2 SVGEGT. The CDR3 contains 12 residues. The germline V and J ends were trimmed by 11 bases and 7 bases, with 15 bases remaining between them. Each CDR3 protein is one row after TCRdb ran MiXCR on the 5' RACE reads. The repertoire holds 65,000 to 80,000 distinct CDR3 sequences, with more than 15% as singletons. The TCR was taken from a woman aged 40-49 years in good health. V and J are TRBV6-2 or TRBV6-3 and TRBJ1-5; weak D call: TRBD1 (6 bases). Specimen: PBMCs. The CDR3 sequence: CAGGGLGQPQHF. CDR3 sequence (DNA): TGTGCCGGGGGGGGGCTAGGCCAGCCCCAGCATTTT.